Below, one T cell receptor (beta chain) is given with its context. No antigen is known for it. The data originate from a study of graft-versus-host responses after intestinal transplantation. Study-level background: Induction using anti-thymocyte globulin, followed by tacrolimus and steroids for roughly 3 years, was given to all recipients.

Study-wide findings and caveats: There were GvH clones found in recipient marrow, and some of them appeared first in ileum or blood. Some patients had graft-donor T cell macrochimerism, and their allografts showed high graft-versus-host to host-versus-graft clonal ratios. Early HvG declines after transplant were associated with peak circulating GvH clone levels.

The data were produced by immunoSEQ multiplex PCR, yet TCRdb's version contains in-frame clones alone and is incomplete. The profile shows about 71,000 clones, roughly 94% of them singletons. Germline V gene data show CDR1 as KGHSY and CDR2 as FQNENV. The CDR3 consists of 15 residues. V was pared by 2 bases and J by 2 bases, with 11 bases between. The sequenced sample was unstimulated CD8+ T cells sorted from spleen or lymph node cells, obtained before intestinal transplant. The chain carries TRBV16 and TRBJ2-3; TRBD2 might be the D (7 bases). This TCR was sampled from a human donor who received an intestinal transplant. The CDR3 DNA reads TGTGCCAGCAGCCAAGGCGGGGGCTACACAGATACGCAGTATTTT. Residues: CASSQGGGYTDTQYF. Complete variable domain (other parts from reference TRBV16 and TRBJ2-3): GEEVAQTPKHLVRGEGQKAKLYCAPIKGHSYVFWYQQVLKNEFKFLISFQNENVFDETGMPKERFSAKCLPNSPCSLEIQATKLEDSAVYFCASSQGGGYTDTQYFGPGTRLTVL.